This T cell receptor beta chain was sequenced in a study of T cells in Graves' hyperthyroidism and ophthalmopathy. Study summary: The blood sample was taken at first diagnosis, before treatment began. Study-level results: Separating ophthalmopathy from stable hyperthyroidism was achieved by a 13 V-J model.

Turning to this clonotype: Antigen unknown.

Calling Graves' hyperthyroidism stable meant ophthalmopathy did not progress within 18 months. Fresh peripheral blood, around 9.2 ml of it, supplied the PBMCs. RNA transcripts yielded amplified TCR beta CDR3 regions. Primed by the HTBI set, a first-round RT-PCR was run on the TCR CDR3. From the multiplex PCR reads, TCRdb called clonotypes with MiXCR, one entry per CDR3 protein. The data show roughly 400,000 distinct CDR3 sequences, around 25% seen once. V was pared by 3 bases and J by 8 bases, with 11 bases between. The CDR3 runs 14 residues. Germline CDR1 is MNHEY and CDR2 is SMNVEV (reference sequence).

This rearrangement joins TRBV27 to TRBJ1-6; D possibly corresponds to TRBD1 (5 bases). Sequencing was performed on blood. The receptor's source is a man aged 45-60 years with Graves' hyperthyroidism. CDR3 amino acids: CASSFEGPYSPLHF. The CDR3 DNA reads TGTGCCAGCAGTTTTGAGGGACCCTATTCACCCCTCCACTTT.